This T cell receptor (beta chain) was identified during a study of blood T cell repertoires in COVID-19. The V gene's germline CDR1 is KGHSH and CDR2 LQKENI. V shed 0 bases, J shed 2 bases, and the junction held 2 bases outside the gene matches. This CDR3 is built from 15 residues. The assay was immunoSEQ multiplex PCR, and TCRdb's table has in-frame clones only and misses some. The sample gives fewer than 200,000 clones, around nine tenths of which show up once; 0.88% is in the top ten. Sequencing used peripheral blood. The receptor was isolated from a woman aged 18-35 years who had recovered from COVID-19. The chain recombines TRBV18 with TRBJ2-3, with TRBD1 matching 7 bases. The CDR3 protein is CASSPPGTATDTQYF. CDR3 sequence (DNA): TGTGCCAGCTCACCACCCGGGACAGCCACAGATACGCAGTATTTT.